Listed below are T cell receptor beta chains from one sample, sequenced in a study of T cells after yellow fever vaccination. A single record per CDR3 protein comes from TCRdb applying MiXCR to the 5' RACE reads. The data hold tens of thousands of distinct CDR3 sequences, with 3.4% observed a single time. The sample here was PBMCs, either bulk or a sorted T-cell subset (CD4+, CD8+, memory, or dextramer-sorted; not recorded which), taken approximately 40 days after the first yellow fever vaccination. These receptors were taken from a man aged 18 to 29 who received the YFV17D yellow fever vaccine. Both conserved end residues are part of each CDR3. The D gene is left open where the match is weak. Size is omitted from some rows. Given values are once, few, many or a class for expanded clones.

CDR3aa	CDR3nt	j_gene	abundance	v_gene	d_gene
CATRYRQGVNTEAFF	TGTGCCACCCGATACCGACAGGGGGTGAACACTGAAGCTTTCTTT	TRBJ1-1	many	TRBV28	TRBD1
CASSPGGAGNTEAFF	TGTGCCAGCAGCCCCGGGGGGGCAGGGAACACTGAAGCTTTCTTT	TRBJ1-1	many	TRBV25-1	.
CASSPAQGVLGPQHF	TGTGCCAGTAGTCCCGCTCAGGGGGTGCTCGGGCCCCAGCATTTT	TRBJ1-5	many	TRBV19	TRBD1
CASSPGQGLTGELFF	TGCGCCAGCAGTCCGGGACAGGGGCTCACCGGGGAGCTGTTTTTT	TRBJ2-2	many	TRBV5-1	TRBD1
CSAFPGQGSGKLFF	TGCAGTGCGTTTCCGGGACAGGGATCGGGAAAACTGTTTTTT	TRBJ1-4	many	TRBV20-1	TRBD1
CASSSPTDTQYF	TGCGCCAGCAGCTCACCGACGGATACGCAGTATTTT	TRBJ2-3	many	TRBV5-1	.
CASRTSGYGYTF	TGTGCCAGCCGCACTTCGGGGTATGGCTACACCTTC	TRBJ1-2	many	TRBV27	.
CSAHRQGFGEQYF	TGCAGTGCTCACCGACAGGGGTTCGGCGAGCAGTACTTC	TRBJ2-7	many	TRBV20-1	TRBD1
CSVSRYNEQFF	TGCAGTGTTAGTCGGTACAATGAGCAGTTCTTC	TRBJ2-1	many	TRBV20-1	.
CATSDSSGGLQDEQFF	TGTGCCACCAGTGATTCTAGCGGGGGACTCCAGGATGAGCAGTTCTTC	TRBJ2-1	many	TRBV24-1	TRBD2
CASSQRWVSNQPQHF	TGCGCCAGCAGTCAACGATGGGTTAGCAATCAGCCCCAGCATTTT	TRBJ1-5	many	TRBV4-1	.
CASSQGAGAYNEQFF	TGCGCCAGCAGCCAAGGAGCGGGGGCGTACAATGAGCAGTTCTTC	TRBJ2-1	many	TRBV4-3	TRBD2
CASRGSDTQYF	TGCGCCAGCAGGGGGTCAGATACGCAGTATTTT	TRBJ2-3	many	TRBV5-1	.
CASSFLVAGGRSNEQFF	TGTGCCAGCAGCTTTCTTGTAGCGGGGGGCCGCTCAAATGAGCAGTTCTTC	TRBJ2-1	few	TRBV11-2	TRBD2
CASSGSGTGPYNEQFF	TGTGCCAGCAGCGGCTCGGGTACTGGTCCCTACAATGAGCAGTTCTTC	TRBJ2-1	many	TRBV7-2	.
CASSLAKRGSYGYTF	TGCGCCAGCAGCTTGGCCAAGCGCGGATCCTATGGCTACACCTTC	TRBJ1-2	many	TRBV5-1	.
CASSSTTGYEQYF	TGTGCCAGCAGCTCCACTACAGGGTACGAGCAGTACTTC	TRBJ2-7	many	TRBV7-2	.
CASSWQGSMNTEAFF	TGTGCCAGCAGCTGGCAGGGGAGCATGAACACTGAAGCTTTCTTT	TRBJ1-1	many	TRBV7-9	.
CASSLYAGARQNNEQFF	TGTGCCAGCAGCTTATATGCGGGAGCCCGACAAAACAATGAGCAGTTCTTC	TRBJ2-1	many	TRBV5-6	TRBD2
CASKLVGKNTEAFF	TGCGCCAGCAAATTAGTGGGGAAGAACACTGAAGCTTTCTTT	TRBJ1-1	many	TRBV5-1	.
CAWNVWGEDSPLHF	TGTGCCTGGAATGTCTGGGGTGAGGATTCACCCCTCCACTTT	TRBJ1-6	many	TRBV30	.
CASSFFAGAANEQFF	TGCGCCAGCAGCTTTTTCGCGGGGGCCGCCAATGAGCAGTTCTTC	TRBJ2-1	many	TRBV5-1	.
CASPGPDGELFF	TGTGCCTCCCCCGGACCTGATGGGGAGCTGTTTTTT	TRBJ2-2	many	TRBV30	.
CASSRDRENYGYTF	TGTGCCAGCTCCAGGGACAGAGAAAACTATGGCTACACCTTC	TRBJ1-2	few	TRBV18	TRBD1
CSARYVGRGQFF	TGCAGTGCTAGATACGTCGGACGGGGTCAGTTCTTC	TRBJ2-1	many	TRBV20-1	.
CASEMTGSAEKLFF	TGTGCCAGTGAAATGACAGGTTCCGCGGAAAAACTGTTTTTT	TRBJ1-4	many	TRBV28	.
CASSLEGTDSPLHF	TGCGCCAGCAGCTTGGAAGGGACAGATTCACCCCTCCACTTT	TRBJ1-6	many	TRBV5-1	TRBD1
CASSLGWRVQETQYF	TGTGCCAGCAGCTTAGGTTGGCGAGTCCAAGAGACCCAGTACTTC	TRBJ2-5	few	TRBV11-2	.
CASSIEGRPDYGYTF	TGTGCCAGTAGTATAGAGGGCCGCCCGGACTATGGCTACACCTTC	TRBJ1-2	many	TRBV19	.
CASTEIGGGHNEQFF	TGTGCCAGCACCGAAATTGGGGGGGGCCACAATGAGCAGTTCTTC	TRBJ2-1	many	TRBV28	.
CASSQVWRGGSYSYNEQFF	TGTGCCAGCAGCCAAGTTTGGCGGGGGGGCTCGTACTCCTACAATGAGCAGTTCTTC	TRBJ2-1	many	TRBV14	TRBD2
CASSQWTEPNEKLFF	TGTGCCAGCAGCCAATGGACAGAACCGAATGAAAAACTGTTTTTT	TRBJ1-4	.	TRBV3-1	.
CASSLKSGGAETQYF	TGTGCCAGCAGCTTAAAAAGCGGGGGGGCGGAGACCCAGTACTTC	TRBJ2-5	many	TRBV7-2	TRBD2
CSVEPAGEQFF	TGCAGCGTTGAACCGGCGGGGGAGCAGTTCTTC	TRBJ2-1	medium-sized	TRBV29-1	.
CASRDRGSYNEQFF	TGCGCCAGCAGGGACAGGGGGTCCTACAATGAGCAGTTCTTC	TRBJ2-1	many	TRBV10-2	TRBD1
CASINRDNTYEQYF	TGTGCCAGCATTAACAGAGACAATACCTACGAGCAGTACTTC	TRBJ2-7	many	TRBV6-2/TRBV6-3	.
CSVDPGAGAGTEAFF	TGCAGCGTTGACCCGGGGGCAGGGGCGGGCACTGAAGCTTTCTTT	TRBJ1-1	many	TRBV29-1	.
CASSYNRGLRTQYF	TGTGCCAGCAGCTACAACAGGGGCCTGAGGACCCAGTACTTC	TRBJ2-5	many	TRBV7-8	TRBD1
CASSYSGTRAATEAFF	TGTGCCAGCAGTTACTCGGGGACGCGGGCGGCAACTGAAGCTTTCTTT	TRBJ1-1	many	TRBV6-2/TRBV6-3	.
CASAPSGPLETQYF	TGTGCCAGCGCCCCTTCGGGGCCATTGGAGACCCAGTACTTC	TRBJ2-5	many	TRBV28	.
CASSYLKETQYF	TGTGCCAGCAGTTACCTTAAGGAGACCCAGTACTTC	TRBJ2-5	many	TRBV6-6	.
CASSFLSGLNNEQFF	TGCGCCAGCAGCTTCCTTTCCGGCCTGAACAATGAGCAGTTCTTC	TRBJ2-1	many	TRBV5-1	.
CASSLSRGTFF	TGTGCCAGCAGTTTATCCAGGGGTACTTTCTTT	TRBJ1-1	many	TRBV28	.
CASSELAGEVNEQFF	TGTGCCAGCAGTGAATTAGCGGGGGAGGTCAATGAGCAGTTCTTC	TRBJ2-1	many	TRBV25-1	TRBD2
CASSQPYAGGGNTGELFF	TGTGCCAGCAGCCAACCGTACGCGGGGGGGGGGAACACCGGGGAGCTGTTTTTT	TRBJ2-2	few	TRBV3-1	TRBD2
CASRTEYNSPLHF	TGTGCCAGCAGGACAGAATATAATTCACCCCTCCACTTT	TRBJ1-6	many	TRBV6-6	.